This T cell receptor beta chain was identified during a study of high-grade serous ovarian cancer treatment subgroups. The protocol was immunoSEQ multiplex PCR, while the TCRdb copy is restricted to in-frame clones and leaves out a portion. The table includes around 15,000 clones, approximately 73% detected once. Tumor tissue was taken before any definitive surgery or chemotherapy was given. Trimming removed 2 bases from V and 2 bases from J, with 4 bases in between. The CDR3 contains 12 residues. The germline V gene encodes CDR1 MNHNY and CDR2 SVGAGI (reference sequence). The source is a human donor with high-grade serous ovarian cancer. Sequenced input: tumor tissue. The chain couples TRBV6-6 to TRBJ2-7; unclear D gene. CDR3 DNA: TGTGCCAGCAGTTACGGCACCTACGAGCAGTACTTC. Protein sequence: CASSYGTYEQYF.